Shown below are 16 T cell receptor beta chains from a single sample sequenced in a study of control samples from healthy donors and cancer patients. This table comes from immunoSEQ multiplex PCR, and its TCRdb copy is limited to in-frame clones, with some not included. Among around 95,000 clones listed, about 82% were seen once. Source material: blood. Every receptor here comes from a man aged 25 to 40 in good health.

The CDR3 loop is CASSLITRTDTQYF. The CDR3 DNA follows: TGTGCCAGCAGCTTGATCACTCGCACAGATACGCAGTATTTT. The chain uses TRBV5-6 and TRBJ2-3; D gene uncertain. CDR1 and CDR2 (germline): SGHDT, YYEEEE. The CDR3 spans 14 residues. Trimming stripped 1 base from V and 1 base from J, with 7 bases between.

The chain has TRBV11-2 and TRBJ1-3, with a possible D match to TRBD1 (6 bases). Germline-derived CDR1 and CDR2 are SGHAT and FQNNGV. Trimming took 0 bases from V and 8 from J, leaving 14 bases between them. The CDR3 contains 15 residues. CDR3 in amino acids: CASSLDSDGGHTIYF. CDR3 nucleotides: TGTGCCAGCAGCTTAGATTCGGACGGGGGGCACACCATATATTTT.

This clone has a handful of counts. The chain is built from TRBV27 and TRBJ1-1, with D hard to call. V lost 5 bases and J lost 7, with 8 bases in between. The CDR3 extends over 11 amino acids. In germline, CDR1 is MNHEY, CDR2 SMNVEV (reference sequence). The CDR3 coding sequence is TGTGCCAGCAGTCTATATGGTGAAGCTTTCTTT. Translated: CASSLYGEAFF.

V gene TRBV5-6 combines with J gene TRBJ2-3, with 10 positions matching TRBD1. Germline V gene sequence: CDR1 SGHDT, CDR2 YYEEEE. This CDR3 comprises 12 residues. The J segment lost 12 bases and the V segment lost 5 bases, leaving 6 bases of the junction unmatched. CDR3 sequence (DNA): TGTGCCAGCAGGGATGGGACAGGGGAACAGTATTTT. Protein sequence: CASRDGTGEQYF.

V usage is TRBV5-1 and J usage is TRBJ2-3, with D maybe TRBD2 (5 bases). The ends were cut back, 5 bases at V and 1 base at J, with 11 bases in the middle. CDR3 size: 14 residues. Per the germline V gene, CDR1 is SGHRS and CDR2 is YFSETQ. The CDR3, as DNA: TGCGCCAGCAGACCCCAGGAGGGCACAGATACGCAGTATTTT. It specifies CASRPQEGTDTQYF.

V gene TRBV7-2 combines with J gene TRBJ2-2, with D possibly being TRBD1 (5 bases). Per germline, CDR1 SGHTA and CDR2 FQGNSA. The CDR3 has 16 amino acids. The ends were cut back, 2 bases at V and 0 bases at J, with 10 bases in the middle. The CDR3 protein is CASSLSTGANTGELFF. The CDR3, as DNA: TGTGCCAGCAGCTTAAGCACAGGCGCGAACACCGGGGAGCTGTTTTTT.

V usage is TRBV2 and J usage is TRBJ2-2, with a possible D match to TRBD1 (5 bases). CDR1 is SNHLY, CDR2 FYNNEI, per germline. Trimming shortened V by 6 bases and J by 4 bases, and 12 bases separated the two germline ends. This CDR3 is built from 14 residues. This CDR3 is CASRAGQITGELFF. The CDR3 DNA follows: TGTGCCAGCAGGGCCGGACAAATCACCGGGGAGCTGTTTTTT.

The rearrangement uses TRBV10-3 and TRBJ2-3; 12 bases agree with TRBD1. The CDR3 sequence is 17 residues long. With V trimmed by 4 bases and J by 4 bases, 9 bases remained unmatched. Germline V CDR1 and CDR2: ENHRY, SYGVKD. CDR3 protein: CAISGEPGQGAPDTQYF. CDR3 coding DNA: TGTGCCATCAGTGGAGAACCGGGACAGGGGGCCCCAGATACGCAGTATTTT.

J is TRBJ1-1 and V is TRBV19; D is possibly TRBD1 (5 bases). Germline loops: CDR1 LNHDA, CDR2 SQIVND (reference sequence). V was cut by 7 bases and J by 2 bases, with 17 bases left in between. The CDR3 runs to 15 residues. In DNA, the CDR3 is TGTGCCAGTACTATGGGGCCTGTACTTAACACTGAAGCTTTCTTT. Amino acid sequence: CASTMGPVLNTEAFF.

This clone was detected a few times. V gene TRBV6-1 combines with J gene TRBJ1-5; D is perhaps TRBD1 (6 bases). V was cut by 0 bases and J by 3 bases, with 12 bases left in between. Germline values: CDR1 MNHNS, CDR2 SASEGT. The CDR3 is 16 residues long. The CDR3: CASSEAWNRDNQPQHF. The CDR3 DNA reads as TGTGCCAGCAGTGAAGCGTGGAACAGGGACAATCAGCCCCAGCATTTT.

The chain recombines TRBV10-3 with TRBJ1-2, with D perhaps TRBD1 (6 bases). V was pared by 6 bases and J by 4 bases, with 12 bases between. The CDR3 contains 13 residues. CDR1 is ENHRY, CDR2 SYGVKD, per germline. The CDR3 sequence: CAISTGYGYGYTF. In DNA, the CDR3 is TGTGCCATCAGCACAGGGTACGGCTATGGCTACACCTTC.

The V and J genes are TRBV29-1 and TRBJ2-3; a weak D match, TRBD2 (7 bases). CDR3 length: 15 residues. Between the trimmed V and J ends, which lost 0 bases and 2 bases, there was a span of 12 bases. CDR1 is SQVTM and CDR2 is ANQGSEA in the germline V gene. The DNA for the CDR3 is TGCAGCGTTGAAGATCTCGCGGGGGCCACAGATACGCAGTATTTT. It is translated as CSVEDLAGATDTQYF.

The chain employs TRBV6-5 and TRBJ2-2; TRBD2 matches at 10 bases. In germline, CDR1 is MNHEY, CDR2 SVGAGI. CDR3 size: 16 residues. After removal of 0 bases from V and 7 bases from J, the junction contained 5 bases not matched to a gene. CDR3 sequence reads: CASSYSVPSGGGELFF. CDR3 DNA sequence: TGTGCCAGCAGTTACTCGGTTCCTAGCGGGGGCGGGGAGCTGTTTTTT.

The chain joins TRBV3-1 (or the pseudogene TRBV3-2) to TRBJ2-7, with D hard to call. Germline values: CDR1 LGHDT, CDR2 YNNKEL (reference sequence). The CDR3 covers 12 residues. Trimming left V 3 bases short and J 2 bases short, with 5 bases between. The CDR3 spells CASSQNAYEQYF. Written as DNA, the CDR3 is TGTGCCAGCAGCCAGAATGCCTACGAGCAGTACTTC.

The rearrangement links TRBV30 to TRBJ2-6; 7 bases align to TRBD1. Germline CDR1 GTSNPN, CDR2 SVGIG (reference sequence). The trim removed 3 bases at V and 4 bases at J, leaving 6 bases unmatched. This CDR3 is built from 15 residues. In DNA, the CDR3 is TGTGCCTGGAGCTTAGGGGGCGGAGGGGCCAACGTCCTGACTTTC. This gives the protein CAWSLGGGGANVLTF.

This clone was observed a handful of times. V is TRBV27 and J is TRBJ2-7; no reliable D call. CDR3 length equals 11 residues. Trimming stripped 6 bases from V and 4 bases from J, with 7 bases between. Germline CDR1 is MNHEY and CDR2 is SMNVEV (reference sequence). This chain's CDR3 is CASRDIYEQYF. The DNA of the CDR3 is TGTGCCAGCAGAGATATATACGAGCAGTACTTC.